This TCR beta chain was captured in a study of cytomegalovirus exposure and HLA in healthy donors. The study's findings and limits: Compared with the roughly 700-donor mean, an Asian-associated ancestry cluster reportedly had fewer N-insertions, according to a later analysis.

Healthy people donating bone marrow made up the donors. PCR amplification relied on 60 Vbeta primers (plus 13 Jbeta primers). The method was immunoSEQ multiplex PCR; TCRdb's version includes in-frame clones alone and lacks a portion of them. This table holds some 140,000 clones, just under 90% found once. Turning to this clone: Its matching antigen is unknown.

V lost 5 bases and J lost 7, with 21 bases in between. The CDR3 runs 16 residues. Germline assignment: CDR1 LNHDA and CDR2 SQIVND (reference sequence). This TCR came from a woman aged 25 to 39 in good health and CMV-seronegative. The V and J genes are TRBV19 and TRBJ1-5; D not certain. Material: PBMCs. CDR3 sequence reads: CASSLKVRAAGQPQHF. The CDR3 nucleotides are TGTGCCAGTAGTCTAAAGGTTAGGGCCGCGGGGCAGCCCCAGCATTTT.